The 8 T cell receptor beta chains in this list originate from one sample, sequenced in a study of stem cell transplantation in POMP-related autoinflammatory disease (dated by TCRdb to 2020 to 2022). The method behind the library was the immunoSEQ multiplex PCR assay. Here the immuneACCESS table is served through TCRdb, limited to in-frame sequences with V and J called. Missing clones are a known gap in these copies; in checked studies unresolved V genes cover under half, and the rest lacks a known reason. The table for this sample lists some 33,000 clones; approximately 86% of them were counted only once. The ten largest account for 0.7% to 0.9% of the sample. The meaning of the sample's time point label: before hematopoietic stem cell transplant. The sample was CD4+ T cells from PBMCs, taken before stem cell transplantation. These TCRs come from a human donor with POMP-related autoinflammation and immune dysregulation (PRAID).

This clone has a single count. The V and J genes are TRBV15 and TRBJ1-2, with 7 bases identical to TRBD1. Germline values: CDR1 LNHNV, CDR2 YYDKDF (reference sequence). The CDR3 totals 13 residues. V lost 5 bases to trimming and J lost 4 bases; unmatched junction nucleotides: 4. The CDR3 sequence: CATSWTGTYGYTF. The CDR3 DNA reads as TGTGCCACCAGCTGGACAGGAACCTATGGCTACACCTTC.

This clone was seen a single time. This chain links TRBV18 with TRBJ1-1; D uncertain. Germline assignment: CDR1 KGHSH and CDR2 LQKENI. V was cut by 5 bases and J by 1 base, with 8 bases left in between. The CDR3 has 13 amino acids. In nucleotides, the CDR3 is TGTGCCAGCTCATATGCAGGGAACACTGAAGCTTTCTTT. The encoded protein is CASSYAGNTEAFF.

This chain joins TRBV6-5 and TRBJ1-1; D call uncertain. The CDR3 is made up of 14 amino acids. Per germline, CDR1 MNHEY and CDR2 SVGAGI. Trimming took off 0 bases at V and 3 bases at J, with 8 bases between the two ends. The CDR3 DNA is TGTGCCAGCAGTTACTCGAACGGGGACACTGAAGCTTTCTTT. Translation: CASSYSNGDTEAFF.

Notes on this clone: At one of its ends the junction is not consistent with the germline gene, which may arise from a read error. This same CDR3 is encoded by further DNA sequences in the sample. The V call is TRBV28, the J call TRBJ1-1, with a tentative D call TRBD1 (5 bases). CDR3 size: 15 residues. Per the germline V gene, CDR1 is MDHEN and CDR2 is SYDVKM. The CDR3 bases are TGTGCCAGCACCCATGGGGGAGGGGCCGGGGCTGAAGCCTTCTTT. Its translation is CASTHGGGAGAEAFF.

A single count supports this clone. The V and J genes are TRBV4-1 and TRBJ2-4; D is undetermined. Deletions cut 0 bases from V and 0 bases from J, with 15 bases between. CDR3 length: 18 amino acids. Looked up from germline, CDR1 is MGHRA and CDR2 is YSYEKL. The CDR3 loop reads CASSQEVTQALAKNIQYF. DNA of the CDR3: TGCGCCAGCAGCCAAGAGGTCACCCAGGCCCTAGCCAAAAACATTCAGTACTTC.

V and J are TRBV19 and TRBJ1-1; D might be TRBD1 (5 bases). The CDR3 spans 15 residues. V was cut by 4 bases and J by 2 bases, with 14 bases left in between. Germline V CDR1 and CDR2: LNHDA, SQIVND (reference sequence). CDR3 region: CASSNPGTLNTEAFF. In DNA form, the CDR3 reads TGTGCCAGTAGTAATCCTGGGACCCTTAACACTGAAGCTTTCTTT.

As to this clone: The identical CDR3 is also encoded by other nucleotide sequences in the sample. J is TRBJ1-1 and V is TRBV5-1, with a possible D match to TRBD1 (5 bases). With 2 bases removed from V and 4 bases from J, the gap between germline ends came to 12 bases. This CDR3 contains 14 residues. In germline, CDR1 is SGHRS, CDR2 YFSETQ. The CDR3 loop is CASSLSTGGTEAFF. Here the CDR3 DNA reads TGCGCCAGCAGCTTATCAACGGGGGGCACTGAAGCTTTCTTT.

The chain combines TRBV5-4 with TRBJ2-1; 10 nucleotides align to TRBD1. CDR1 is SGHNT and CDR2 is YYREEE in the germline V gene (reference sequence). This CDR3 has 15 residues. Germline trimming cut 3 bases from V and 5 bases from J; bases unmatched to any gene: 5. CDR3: CASSSAGQGNNEQFF. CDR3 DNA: TGTGCCAGCAGCTCCGCGGGACAGGGGAACAATGAGCAGTTCTTC. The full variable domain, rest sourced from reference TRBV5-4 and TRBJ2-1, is ETGVTQSPTHLIKTRGQQVTLRCSSQSGHNTVSWYQQALGQGPQFIFQYYREEENGRGNFPPRFSGLQFPNYSSELNVNALELDDSALYLCASSSAGQGNNEQFFGPGTRLTVL.